These 17 T cell receptor beta chains came from one sample sequenced in a study of blood T cells in healthy people across ages (dated by TCRdb to 2015 to 2017). Libraries were made using 5' RACE. These reads were obtained on an Illumina HiSeq 2500. A second roughly 6 to 12 cycle PCR used a sample-barcoded 5' primer and a J-beta primer mix. TCRdb reprocessing: public reads trimmed at Q25 with fastp, clones called with MiXCR, in-frame beta chains kept. When rows share a CDR3 protein, they turn into one entry using the most common DNA and genes. This sample gives about 1.8 million distinct CDR3 sequences in total; roughly 49% of them show up just once. Approximately 2.1% of the sample is held by the ten biggest clonotypes. The sequencing input was blood. The receptors shown here come from a woman aged 35 to 49 in good health.

The chain has TRBV15 and TRBJ1-1, with D perhaps matching TRBD1 (5 bases). The CDR3 consists of 15 residues. Trimming pared 0 bases from V and 5 bases from J, leaving 13 bases between. Germline CDR1 LNHNV, CDR2 YYDKDF (reference sequence). The CDR3 loop reads CATSRDPGGRTEAFF. The CDR3 nucleotides are TGTGCCACCAGCAGAGATCCCGGGGGTCGGACTGAAGCTTTCTTT. The full variable domain, rest sourced from reference TRBV15 and TRBJ1-1, is DAMVIQNPRYQVTQFGKPVTLSCSQTLNHNVMYWYQQKSSQAPKLLFHYYDKDFNNEADTPDNFQSRRPNTSFCFLDIRSPGLGDTAMYLCATSRDPGGRTEAFFGQGTRLTVV.

The chain combines TRBV4-3 with TRBJ1-6; unclear D gene. Between the trimmed V and J ends, which lost 2 bases and 6 bases, there was a span of 11 bases. The CDR3 is 15 amino acids. Germline V gene sequence: CDR1 LGHNA, CDR2 YSLEER. CDR3 sequence: CASSQHGRSNSPLHF. Written as DNA, the CDR3 is TGCGCCAGCAGCCAACATGGCAGGTCTAATTCACCCCTCCACTTT.

The V and J genes are TRBV20-1 and TRBJ2-3; 13 nucleotides match TRBD2. CDR3 length: 17 residues. Unmatched junction bases numbered 8, after V lost 5 bases and J lost 0 bases. The germline CDR1 and CDR2 sequences are DFQATT and SNEGSKA (reference sequence). As DNA, the CDR3 is TGCAGTGCTCCCGGGACTAGCGGGGTTGCTAGCACAGATACGCAGTATTTT. Translated: CSAPGTSGVASTDTQYF.

The J gene is TRBJ1-2, the V gene TRBV6-6, with D perhaps matching TRBD1 (6 bases). Germline CDR1 reads MNHNY; CDR2 reads SVGAGI (reference sequence). Trimming removed 8 bases at V and 8 bases at J, with 18 bases between. CDR3 length: 13 residues. CDR3 sequence: CASFPRETGGYTF. The DNA for the CDR3 is TGTGCCAGCTTCCCCAGGGAGACAGGAGGCTACACCTTC.

This clonotype was counted a few times. This chain connects TRBV28 to TRBJ2-7; tentative D call: TRBD1 (6 bases). This CDR3 is built from 15 residues. V lost 6 bases to trimming and J lost 0 bases, with 15 bases between them. Germline V CDR1 and CDR2: MDHEN, SYDVKM. The CDR3 nucleotides are TGTGCCAGCAGGGGGGCCTTCGTGAACTCCTACGAGCAGTACTTC. Translation: CASRGAFVNSYEQYF.

This clonotype has just a few counts. The chain employs TRBV27 and TRBJ2-7, with D perhaps matching TRBD1 (6 bases). The J call may be in error: the DNA end matches TRBJ2-5 better. Germline V gene lookup returns CDR1 MNHEY and CDR2 SMNVEV (reference sequence). The CDR3 runs 13 residues. The CDR3 reads CASSDQGFETQYF. CDR3 nucleotides: TGTGCCAGCAGTGACCAGGGGTTTGAGACCCAGTACTTC.

This clonotype appeared a few times. CDR3 region: CASSSGLIPHEQYF. The DNA for the CDR3 is TGTGCCAGCAGTTCCGGACTAATACCCCACGAGCAGTACTTC. The chain recombines TRBV6-5 with TRBJ2-5, with TRBD2 as a possible D gene (6 bases). The DNA end lines up better with TRBJ2-7; the J call may be wrong. CDR1 is MNHEY, CDR2 SVGAGI, per germline. CDR3 length equals 14 residues.

In the case of this clonotype: A much larger clone lies one base from this, so it may be a read error. V gene TRBV12-3 or TRBV12-4 combines with J gene TRBJ2-3; D not certain. V dropped 6 bases and J dropped 6 bases, with 10 bases sitting between them. The CDR3 consists of 12 residues. In DNA form, the CDR3 reads TGTGCCAGCAGATTGAATGGCGATACGCAGTATTTT. Amino acid sequence: CASRLNGDTQYF.

The chain has TRBV12-3 or TRBV12-4 and TRBJ2-7; TRBD2 matches 8 bases. The V gene end was trimmed by 0 bases and the J gene end by 0 bases; junction bases not matched to a gene: 10. The CDR3 extends over 18 amino acids. CDR3: CASSLAWVRSGGSYEQYF. As DNA, the CDR3 is TGTGCCAGCAGTTTAGCGTGGGTGAGGAGCGGGGGCTCCTACGAGCAGTACTTC.

This clonotype was detected a few times. The V gene is TRBV12-3 or TRBV12-4, the J gene TRBJ2-7; 7 bases line up with TRBD1. The V and J ends lost 6 bases and 0 bases, in that order; junction bases with no gene match: 8. The CDR3 is 15 amino acids. CDR3 amino acids: CASRSQGPDSYEQYF. In nucleotides, the CDR3 is TGTGCCAGCAGATCACAGGGGCCGGACTCCTACGAGCAGTACTTC.

The chain is built from TRBV12-3 or TRBV12-4 and TRBJ1-2; a possible D gene is TRBD1 (6 bases). V lost 0 bases and J lost 6, with 14 bases in between. The CDR3 spans 15 residues. CDR3 region: CASSLAGTGLDGYTF. In nucleotides, the CDR3 is TGTGCCAGCAGTTTAGCGGGAACAGGGTTGGATGGCTACACCTTC.

V and J are TRBV25-1 and TRBJ2-3; tentative D call: TRBD1 (5 bases). Trimming pared 3 bases from V and 0 bases from J, leaving 10 bases between. The germline gives CDR1 MGHDK, CDR2 SYGVNS. This CDR3 contains 15 residues. The DNA of the CDR3 is TGTGCCAGCAGTGAGCCAGGGTCTAGCACAGATACGCAGTATTTT. Translating gives CASSEPGSSTDTQYF.

This clonotype was observed a few times. V usage is TRBV6-2 or TRBV6-3 and J usage is TRBJ2-5; TRBD2 might be the D (6 bases). Trimming removed 5 bases from V and 0 bases from J, with 13 bases in between. The germline V gene has CDR1 MNHEY and CDR2 SVGEGT. The CDR3 has 15 amino acids. The CDR3 protein is CASSPGTSYQETQYF. CDR3 bases: TGTGCCAGCAGTCCCGGGACTTCGTACCAAGAGACCCAGTACTTC.

The V and J genes are TRBV9 and TRBJ1-2; 7 bases align to TRBD1. The CDR3 covers 15 residues. From germline, CDR1 is SGDLS and CDR2 YYNGEE. J gave up 0 bases and V 4 bases, and 6 bases lay outside the gene matches. The CDR3 coding sequence is TGTGCCAGCAGCCTCGGGACAGTCCCTAACTATGGCTACACCTTC. Its protein is CASSLGTVPNYGYTF.

This clonotype was seen a few times. This sequence joins TRBV2 and TRBJ1-6, with TRBD1 identical over 9 bases. The junction had 4 bases not matched to a gene; V was cut back by 6 bases and J by 10 bases. This CDR3 has 13 amino acids. Germline assignment: CDR1 SNHLY and CDR2 FYNNEI. The CDR3 sequence: CASRGDRVSPLHF. The CDR3 bases are TGTGCCAGCAGGGGGGACAGGGTGTCACCCCTCCACTTT.

The rearrangement joins TRBV12-3 or TRBV12-4 to TRBJ1-5; unclear D gene. The CDR3 is 13 residues long. V lost 3 bases and J 6 bases, leaving 9 bases between the germline ends. The CDR3 DNA follows: TGTGCCAGCAGTTTTGAGTTTACTCAGCCCCAGCATTTT. Amino acid sequence: CASSFEFTQPQHF.

This clonotype has only a few counts. The chain uses TRBV6-1 and TRBJ2-3, with unresolved D. Trimming cost V 3 bases and J 0 bases, with 13 bases left between them. The germline gives CDR1 MNHNS, CDR2 SASEGT. There are 16 residues in the CDR3. The CDR3 DNA sequence: TGTGCCAGCAGTGATATTCGAGGCGCTAGCACAGATACGCAGTATTTT. This encodes CASSDIRGASTDTQYF.